What follows describes a single T cell receptor (beta chain). This sample was taken from a study of blood T cells in healthy people across ages. Primers used in a second PCR of about 6 to 11 cycles were a sample-barcoded 5' primer and a J-beta primer mix. One entry per CDR3 protein, called by TCRdb with MiXCR from the 5' RACE reads. The table lists around 780,000 distinct CDR3 sequences, 45% to 70% of them singletons. Germline values: CDR1 ENHRY, CDR2 SYGVKD. The CDR3 sequence is 15 residues long. Trimming cost V 2 bases and J 0 bases; bases outside gene matches: 4. This sequence joins TRBV10-3 and TRBJ2-7; 7 bases fit TRBD1. This TCR was sampled from a man aged 35 to 55 in good health. The sample consisted of blood. CDR3 in amino acids: CAISETQGSSYEQYF. CDR3 bases: TGTGCCATCAGTGAGACACAGGGGAGCTCCTACGAGCAGTACTTC.